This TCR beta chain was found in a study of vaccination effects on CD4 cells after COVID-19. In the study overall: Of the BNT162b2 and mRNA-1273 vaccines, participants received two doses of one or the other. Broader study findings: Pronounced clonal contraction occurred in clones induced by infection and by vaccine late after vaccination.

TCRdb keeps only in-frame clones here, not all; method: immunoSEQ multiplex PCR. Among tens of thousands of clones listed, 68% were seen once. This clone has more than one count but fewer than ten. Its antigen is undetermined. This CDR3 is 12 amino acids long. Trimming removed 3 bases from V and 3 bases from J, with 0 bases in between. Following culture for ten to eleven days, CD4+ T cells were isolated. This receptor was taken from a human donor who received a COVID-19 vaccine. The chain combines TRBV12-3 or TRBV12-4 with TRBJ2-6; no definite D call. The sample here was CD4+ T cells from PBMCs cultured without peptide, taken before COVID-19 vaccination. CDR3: CASSFGANVLTF. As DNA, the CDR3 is TGTGCCAGCAGTTTTGGGGCCAACGTCCTGACTTTC.